This TCR beta chain was recovered during a study of cytomegalovirus exposure and HLA in healthy donors. Whole-study results and caveats: There were some public TCRs occurring in many donors, but most TCR sequences were rare. TCR clusters originating in the first cohort tended to co-occur in the 100 to 150 validation repertoires, according to a later analysis.

On this clone: As yet, its antigen is unknown.

The germline CDR1 and CDR2 sequences are MNHEY and SVGAGI. J gave up 9 bases and V 5 bases, and 4 bases lay outside the gene matches. This CDR3 is built from 13 residues. Profiling relied on immunoSEQ multiplex PCR, and the TCRdb table lists in-frame clones only, not all of them. The data hold 95,000 to 150,000 clones, with approximately 90% observed a single time. This clonotype was obtained from a woman under 30 in good health and CMV-seronegative. This rearrangement joins TRBV6-5 to TRBJ1-6, with 7 bases matching TRBD1. The sequenced material came from PBMCs. CDR3 nucleotide sequence: TGTGCCAGCAGTGCCCGGGACAGTTCACCCCTCCACTTT. This translates into CASSARDSSPLHF.